This T cell receptor beta chain comes out of a study of CXCR3-negative and CXCR3-positive naive CD8 T cells. Findings and limits, study-wide: More hydrophobic TRB CDR3s were found in CXCR3-positive naive cells than in CXCR3-negative naive cells.

Regarding this clonotype: Its matching antigen is unknown.

Via 5' RACE with UMI labels, TRB cDNA libraries were prepared. Using the 5' RACE reads, TCRdb records one entry per CDR3 protein without DNA. The repertoire table contains 150,000 to 180,000 distinct CDR3 sequences. Germline V gene data show CDR1 as LGHNT and CDR2 as FRNRAP. The CDR3 sequence is 14 residues long. This receptor was taken from a human donor in good health. Some clones in this sample may be carry-over from other donors' samples. Sequencing used naive CXCR3+ CD8+ T cells from blood. Subset indicated: CD45RO-CCR7+CD27+CD95- naive CD8+ T cells expressing CXCR3 (TNR3+). V is TRBV12-5 and J is TRBJ1-1; TCRdb designates TRBD1, a call that cannot be tested without DNA. The CDR3 protein is CASGWGTENTEAFF.